The T cell receptor (beta chain) described here comes from a study of blood T cell repertoires in COVID-19. About the research overall: Whether acute or convalescent, the COVID-19 samples came from the United States, Italy and Spain.

Original data processing: Estimates of nucleated cell counts were drawn from the amplification of reference gene primers. Sequencing was performed with immunoSEQ multiplex PCR; in TCRdb, only in-frame clones are kept and a portion is missing. Clonal size and the V and J genes are those of that table, whereas D and trimming came from the DNA. This sample carries approximately 240,000 clones, approximately 90% of them seen once, and the ten largest clones take about 2.1%. The sequenced material came from peripheral blood. The TCR sequence derives from a woman aged 40 to 50 who had recovered from COVID-19.

The CDR3 spells CASSPGLGKETQYF. CDR3 DNA sequence: TGTGCCAGCAGCCCGGGACTAGGAAAAGAGACCCAGTACTTC. The J gene is TRBJ2-5, the V gene TRBV7-8; 8 bases are shared with TRBD2. J was trimmed by 3 bases and V by 5 bases; bases with no gene match: 5. The CDR3 totals 14 residues. The germline CDR1 and CDR2 sequences are SGHVS and FQNEAQ.